A single sample is the source of the 20 T cell receptor beta chains below, sequenced in a study of CD8+CD57+ T cells in acquired aplastic anemia. The study profiled TCR beta VDJ and CDR3 using genomic DNA as template. TCRdb fed the reads into MiXCR, producing one record per CDR3 protein. The profile shows about 170,000 distinct CDR3 sequences, about 60% of them singletons. Input material: sorted CD4+, CD8+, or CD8+CD57+ T cells (not recorded which) from PBMCs. These receptors all come from a human donor in good health.

The chain carries TRBV29-1 and TRBJ2-7; D is ambiguous. Trimming removed 8 bases at V and 0 bases at J, with 11 bases between. Per germline, CDR1 SQVTM and CDR2 ANQGSEA. The length of the CDR3 is 12 residues. The CDR3 DNA sequence: TGCAGCCCCTTGGACGACTCCTACGAGCAGTACTTC. It yields the protein CSPLDDSYEQYF.

V gene TRBV2 combines with J gene TRBJ2-3, with 9 bases that match TRBD1. J was trimmed by 4 bases and V by 5 bases; bases with no gene match: 7. Germline CDR1 and CDR2: SNHLY and FYNNEI. The CDR3 extends over 15 amino acids. The CDR3: CASSQSGTGSDTQYF. CDR3 sequence (DNA): TGTGCCAGCAGTCAATCCGGGACAGGGTCAGATACGCAGTATTTT. Full variable domain (rest looked up from reference TRBV2 and TRBJ2-3): EPEVTQTPSHQVTQMGQEVILRCVPISNHLYFYWYRQILGQKVEFLVSFYNNEISEKSEIFDDQFSVERPDGSNFTLKIRSTKLEDSAMYFCASSQSGTGSDTQYFGPGTRLTVL.

This clonotype was recorded only once. The rearrangement joins TRBV7-9 to TRBJ1-1; D remains ambiguous. This CDR3 region has 15 residues. From germline, CDR1 is SEHNR and CDR2 FQNEAQ (reference sequence). V lost 7 bases and J lost 6, with 21 bases in between. The CDR3 DNA is TGTGCCAGCACCCCACCATCCACCCTTGGAGCTGAAGCTTTCTTT. The encoded protein is CASTPPSTLGAEAFF.

This clonotype was seen more than once but under ten times. The chain couples TRBV11-2 to TRBJ1-4; TRBD1 matches at 8 bases. The V and J ends lost 7 bases and 8 bases, in that order; junction bases with no gene match: 9. CDR3 length equals 14 residues. CDR1 is SGHAT, CDR2 FQNNGV, per germline. Here the CDR3 DNA reads TGTGCCAGCACCGAAACAGGGGGTAGGGAAAAACTGTTTTTT. This sequence encodes CASTETGGREKLFF.

The chain carries TRBV20-1 and TRBJ2-3; 9 nucleotides align to TRBD2. The length of the CDR3 is 15 residues. After removal of 3 bases from V and 0 bases from J, the junction contained 4 bases not matched to a gene. CDR1 is DFQATT and CDR2 is SNEGSKA in the germline V gene (reference sequence). The CDR3 sequence is CSASGLAGSTDTQYF. For the CDR3, the DNA is TGCAGTGCTAGCGGTCTAGCGGGGAGCACAGATACGCAGTATTTT.

In its sample, this clonotype was seen many times. The J gene is TRBJ1-1, the V gene TRBV20-1; 11 nucleotides line up with TRBD1. Germline CDR1 reads DFQATT; CDR2 reads SNEGSKA (reference sequence). V shed 2 bases and J 6 bases; nucleotides not matched to a gene: 11. The CDR3 totals 16 residues. DNA of the CDR3: TGCAGTGCTAGAAGTTTAGGACAGGGGGCTTTCGCTGAAGCTTTCTTT. It is translated as CSARSLGQGAFAEAFF.

The rearrangement uses TRBV10-1 and TRBJ2-5; D possibly matches TRBD1 or TRBD2 (5 bases each). CDR1 WNHNN and CDR2 SYGVQD come from the germline V gene (reference sequence). V lost 4 bases and J 2 bases, leaving 17 bases between the germline ends. The CDR3 runs to 16 residues. CDR3 in DNA: TGCGCCAGCAGTGGGGTTGGTCGGGGACCTCAAGAGACCCAGTACTTC. As protein: CASSGVGRGPQETQYF.

Only a few counts were recorded for this clonotype. The V gene is TRBV24-1, the J gene TRBJ1-5; possible D gene TRBD1, 6 bases. The CDR3 runs to 17 residues. V was cut by 4 bases and J by 7 bases, with 22 bases left in between. The germline V gene encodes CDR1 KGHDR and CDR2 SFDVKD. The CDR3 DNA follows: TGTGCCACCAGTGACACAGGGTGGGATTGGGATGAGCAGCCCCAGCATTTT. It is translated as CATSDTGWDWDEQPQHF.

The chain links TRBV20-1 to TRBJ2-1; 7 nucleotides align to TRBD1. CDR3 length: 14 amino acids. The J segment lost 4 bases and the V segment lost 6 bases, leaving 9 bases of the junction unmatched. CDR1 and CDR2 from the germline V gene are DFQATT and SNEGSKA (reference sequence). The CDR3 sequence: CSAATGLGYNEQFF. Here the CDR3 DNA reads TGCAGTGCGGCGACAGGGTTGGGGTACAATGAGCAGTTCTTC.

The table lists this clonotype with a few counts. V gene TRBV20-1 combines with J gene TRBJ2-5; 14 positions match TRBD2. Germline trimming cut 4 bases from V and 4 bases from J; bases unmatched to any gene: 5. CDR3 length equals 15 residues. Germline assignment: CDR1 DFQATT and CDR2 SNEGSKA (reference sequence). The CDR3 nucleotides read TGCAGTGCTATGAGACTAGCGGGGGGGCTAGAGACCCAGTACTTC. This gives the protein CSAMRLAGGLETQYF.

The gene calls are TRBV29-1 and TRBJ1-2; 7 positions match TRBD1. In germline, CDR1 is SQVTM, CDR2 ANQGSEA. The CDR3 is made up of 13 amino acids. CDR3 sequence: CSHANRGTSSYTF. CDR3 DNA: TGCAGTCATGCTAACAGGGGCACTAGTAGCTACACCTTC.

The chain links TRBV19 to TRBJ2-1; weak D call: TRBD1 (6 bases). The V end lost 5 bases, the J end lost 5 bases, and 13 bases lay between the germline ends. The germline CDR1 and CDR2 sequences are LNHDA and SQIVND (reference sequence). This CDR3 has 14 residues. DNA for the CDR3: TGTGCCAGTAGTTTCGCCGGGACAAACAATGAGCAGTTCTTC. This codes for CASSFAGTNNEQFF. Full variable domain (rest looked up from reference TRBV19 and TRBJ2-1): DGGITQSPKYLFRKEGQNVTLSCEQNLNHDAMYWYRQDPGQGLRLIYYSQIVNDFQKGDIAEGYSVSREKKESFPLTVTSAQKNPTAFYLCASSFAGTNNEQFFGPGTRLTVL.

This clonotype was recorded many times. The CDR3: CASSPDFGSEQYF. CDR3 in DNA: TGTGCCAGCAGCCCGGACTTCGGTTCCGAGCAGTACTTC. This sequence joins TRBV5-6 and TRBJ2-7, with a weak D call TRBD2 (5 bases). Germline V gene sequence: CDR1 SGHDT, CDR2 YYEEEE. This CDR3 region has 13 residues. V lost 4 bases, J lost 6 bases, and 14 bases lay in between.

The chain is built from TRBV7-2 and TRBJ2-6; the D is unclear. The CDR3 spans 14 residues. V was clipped by 1 base and J by 2 bases, with 3 bases between them. Germline CDR1 is SGHTA and CDR2 is FQGNSA. The CDR3 DNA follows: TGTGCCAGCAGCTTAGACCCTGGGGCCAACGTCCTGACTTTC. Translation: CASSLDPGANVLTF.

The J gene is TRBJ2-1, the V gene TRBV20-1; no reliable D call. V was clipped by 0 bases and J by 10 bases, with 7 bases between them. Germline V gene data show CDR1 as DFQATT and CDR2 as SNEGSKA (reference sequence). The CDR3 has 11 residues. The CDR3 loop is CSARDVGEQFF. CDR3 coding DNA: TGCAGTGCTAGAGATGTTGGCGAGCAGTTCTTC.

The CDR3 region has the DNA TGTGCCAGCAGCCTGGGGCAGGGGGTGACCTACGAGCAGTTCTTC. This gives the protein CASSLGQGVTYEQFF. V gene TRBV7-9 combines with J gene TRBJ2-1; 7 positions agree with TRBD1. This CDR3 comprises 15 residues. Germline trimming cut 5 bases from V and 10 bases from J; bases unmatched to any gene: 14. The germline V gene encodes CDR1 SEHNR and CDR2 FQNEAQ (reference sequence).

This clonotype was counted a few times. This chain links TRBV19 with TRBJ1-2; 8 bases map to TRBD1. The CDR3 is 12 residues long. Trimming cost V 7 bases and J 8 bases; bases outside gene matches: 6. Germline values: CDR1 LNHDA, CDR2 SQIVND (reference sequence). CDR3 bases: TGTGCCAGTACCTCAGGGGGCCGGGGCTACACCTTC. This translates into CASTSGGRGYTF.

The chain recombines TRBV29-1 with TRBJ2-1; D remains ambiguous. In germline, CDR1 is SQVTM, CDR2 ANQGSEA. The V end lost 6 bases, the J end lost 4 bases, and 4 bases lay between the germline ends. This CDR3 comprises 10 residues. The CDR3 reads CSVGYNEQFF. CDR3 nucleotides: TGCAGCGTGGGGTACAATGAGCAGTTCTTC.

This clonotype was seen once. The rearrangement uses TRBV9 and TRBJ1-6, with no clear D. Trimming cost V 8 bases and J 9 bases, with 15 bases left between them. The CDR3 consists of 13 residues. Germline V lookup: CDR1 SGDLS, CDR2 YYNGEE. DNA of the CDR3: TGTGCCAGTAGCAGCCTGGTTGGTTCACCCCTCCACTTT. Translating gives CASSSLVGSPLHF.

In regard to this clonotype: The CDR3 does not close with the conserved phenylalanine or tryptophan, likely indicating a read error. The genes are TRBV7-9 and TRBJ2-7, with 9 bases fitting TRBD2. The CDR3 spans 16 residues. CDR1 and CDR2 (germline): SEHNR, FQNEAQ (reference sequence). CDR3 residues: CASSLVAGESSYEQYS. The CDR3 bases are TGCGCCAGCAGCTTGGTAGCGGGAGAGTCATCCTACGAGCAGTACTCC.